These 31 T cell receptor beta chains came from one sample sequenced in a study of T cells in localized non-small cell lung cancer. The assay was immunoSEQ multiplex PCR, and TCRdb's table has in-frame clones only and misses some. The sample includes about 3,700 clones, approximately 30% of them seen just once. The starting material was normal lung tissue next to the tumor, obtained before any cancer treatment. The receptors shown here come from a woman between 35 and 70 years old with stage I lung adenocarcinoma.

This clone turned up a few times. The rearrangement uses TRBV9 and TRBJ1-1; no clear D gene. The CDR3 covers 13 residues. Per the germline V gene, CDR1 is SGDLS and CDR2 is YYNGEE. The V end lost 6 bases, the J end lost 0 bases, and 9 bases lay between the germline ends. The CDR3 is CASMRRMNTEAFF. As DNA, the CDR3 is TGTGCCAGCATGCGGCGGATGAACACTGAAGCTTTCTTT. Filled out from reference TRBV9 and TRBJ1-1, the complete variable domain reads DSGVTQTPKHLITATGQRVTLRCSPRSGDLSVYWYQQSLDQGLQFLIQYYNGEERAKGNILERFSAQQFPDLHSELNLSSLELGDSALYFCASMRRMNTEAFFGQGTRLTVV.

This clone was recorded a few times. The V gene is TRBV6-8, the J gene TRBJ2-7, with 8 bases that match TRBD1. The CDR3 loop spans 12 amino acids. Germline V gives CDR1 MNHGY, CDR2 SAAAGT. Trimming took 2 bases from V and 6 from J; bases not matched to a gene: 0. The CDR3 protein is CASSYDRGEQYF. CDR3 coding DNA: TGTGCCAGCAGTTACGACAGGGGCGAGCAGTACTTC.

In its sample, this clone was seen a few times. V gene TRBV6-8 combines with J gene TRBJ1-1, with unresolved D. Trimming took 7 bases from V and 1 from J, leaving 10 bases between them. The CDR3 is made up of 13 amino acids. From germline, CDR1 is MNHGY and CDR2 SAAAGT. The CDR3 spells CASIRPGNTEAFF. In nucleotides, the CDR3 is TGTGCCAGCATCAGACCGGGGAACACTGAAGCTTTCTTT.

V and J are TRBV2 and TRBJ2-7; D gene ambiguous. Between the trimmed V and J ends, which lost 6 bases and 3 bases, there was a span of 9 bases. Germline V gene lookup returns CDR1 SNHLY and CDR2 FYNNEI. CDR3 length: 12 residues. CDR3 amino acids: CASSTHNYEQYF. The CDR3 nucleotides read TGTGCCAGCAGCACTCATAACTACGAGCAGTACTTC.

The table lists this clone with a few counts. The CDR3 DNA follows: TGTGCCAGCAGTTCCCCCGGGACAGGGACCCCTGAAGCTTTCTTT. It specifies CASSSPGTGTPEAFF. The chain carries TRBV28 and TRBJ1-1, with TRBD1 matching over 9 bases. J gave up 6 bases and V 4 bases, and 9 bases lay outside the gene matches. CDR1 is MDHEN and CDR2 is SYDVKM in the germline V gene. The CDR3 spans 15 residues.

This clone came up a few times. V gene TRBV29-1 combines with J gene TRBJ2-1; D gene unclear. V gave up 8 bases and J gave up 0 bases, with 11 bases separating them. Germline values: CDR1 SQVTM, CDR2 ANQGSEA. The CDR3 contains 13 residues. The DNA for the CDR3 is TGCAGCTTTGTCTTAACCTCCTACAATGAGCAGTTCTTC. It translates to CSFVLTSYNEQFF.

This clone was seen a handful of times. The chain employs TRBV6-8 and TRBJ1-1; D call uncertain. CDR3 length equals 15 residues. Deletions cut 2 bases from V and 0 bases from J, with 10 bases between. Germline-derived CDR1 and CDR2 are MNHGY and SAAAGT. The DNA for the CDR3 is TGTGCCAGCAGTTACAAAGGCAGCTTGAACACTGAAGCTTTCTTT. Its translation: CASSYKGSLNTEAFF.

This clone was found a few times. This chain links TRBV7-5 with TRBJ2-3; TRBD1 is taken as the D call from the table, unchecked against the DNA. TRBV7-5 is reported as a pseudogene. The CDR3 spans 14 residues. CDR3 sequence (DNA): TGTGCCAGCTTTATAGGGGGTAGCACAGATACGCAGTATTTT. Translating it yields CASFIGGSTDTQYF.

This clone turned up a few times. The chain couples TRBV4-1 to TRBJ1-2; D ambiguous. Germline V gene lookup returns CDR1 MGHRA and CDR2 YSYEKL. CDR3 length: 13 residues. Trimming cost V 0 bases and J 5 bases, with 7 bases left between them. This CDR3 reads CASSQDSGYGYTF. In nucleotides, the CDR3 is TGCGCCAGCAGCCAAGATTCCGGTTATGGCTACACCTTC.

This clone turned up a few times. The rearrangement links TRBV7-4 to TRBJ1-4; 11 bases map to TRBD1. Looked up from germline, CDR1 is SGHVT and CDR2 is SQSDAQ. Trimming removed 3 bases from V and 7 bases from J; junction bases left unmatched: 7. CDR3 size: 16 residues. CDR3 bases: TGTGCCAGCAGCTTTGCTGGACAGGGGGCTGTTGAAAAACTGTTTTTT. This gives the protein CASSFAGQGAVEKLFF. The full variable domain, in which reference TRBV7-4 and TRBJ1-4 provide the parts outside the CDR3, is GAGVSQSPRYKVAKRGRDVALRCDSISGHVTLYWYRQTLGQGSEVLTYSQSDAQRDKSGRPSGRFSAERPERSVSTLKIQRTEQGDSAVYLCASSFAGQGAVEKLFFGSGTQLSVL.

The V gene is TRBV14, the J gene TRBJ2-1; TRBD1 matches 7 bases. Germline-derived CDR1 and CDR2 are SGHDN and FVKESK. V lost 4 bases and J lost 7; bases outside the gene matches: 7. This CDR3 region has 14 residues. The CDR3 DNA follows: TGTGCCAGCAGCCCTCAACTGGGACAGAATGAGCAGTTCTTC. Translating it yields CASSPQLGQNEQFF.

This chain uses TRBV19 with TRBJ1-6; 9 positions agree with TRBD1. Per the germline V gene, CDR1 is LNHDA and CDR2 is SQIVND (reference sequence). This CDR3 has 14 residues. V was pared by 10 bases and J by 7 bases, with 8 bases of the junction left unmatched. The CDR3: CATHWGTGNSPLHF. CDR3 DNA: TGTGCCACTCATTGGGGGACAGGGAATTCACCCCTCCACTTT.

The chain has TRBV19 and TRBJ1-4, with TRBD1 matching over 10 bases. With 3 bases clipped from V and 5 bases from J, the junction kept 12 bases outside the gene matches. Germline values: CDR1 LNHDA, CDR2 SQIVND (reference sequence). This CDR3 comprises 18 residues. As DNA, the CDR3 is TGTGCCAGTAGTATCGAAGGCCCCGACAGGGGGCGAAATGAAAAACTGTTTTTT. Encoded protein: CASSIEGPDRGRNEKLFF.

This chain uses TRBV11-3 with TRBJ2-7; TRBD2 agrees at 11 bases. CDR1 SGHNT and CDR2 YENEEA come from the germline V gene. The CDR3 runs 18 residues. Trimming cost V 5 bases and J 3 bases; bases outside gene matches: 15. CDR3 region: CASSPHSLIAGGNYEQYF. The CDR3 DNA reads TGTGCCAGCAGCCCTCACTCCCTAATAGCGGGAGGGAACTACGAGCAGTACTTC.

The genes are TRBV7-5 and TRBJ2-3. TRBV7-5 is a recognized pseudogene. The CDR3 sequence is 15 residues long. The CDR3 here is CASSLARHSADTQYF. In DNA, the CDR3 is TGTGCCAGCAGCTTAGCTCGGCATTCAGCAGATACGCAGTATTTT.

This rearrangement joins TRBV5-1 to TRBJ1-1, with D maybe TRBD1 (6 bases). CDR1 is SGHRS, CDR2 YFSETQ, per germline. V was pared by 4 bases and J by 0 bases, with 13 bases between. CDR3 length: 15 amino acids. CDR3 amino acids: CASSASQGMNTEAFF. The CDR3 region has the DNA TGCGCCAGCAGCGCATCACAGGGTATGAACACTGAAGCTTTCTTT.

This clone turned up a few times. The rearrangement uses TRBV18 and TRBJ2-7, with 7 bases fitting TRBD2. In germline, CDR1 is KGHSH, CDR2 LQKENI. The CDR3 sequence is 14 residues long. The V segment lost 5 bases and the J segment 0 bases; nucleotides outside the gene matches: 4. The CDR3 loop reads CASSFGGSSYEQYF. The CDR3 DNA follows: TGTGCCAGCTCATTCGGCGGGAGCTCCTACGAGCAGTACTTC.

The chain joins TRBV9 to TRBJ2-6; D unclear. With 5 bases removed from V and 0 bases from J, the gap between germline ends came to 6 bases. The germline gives CDR1 SGDLS, CDR2 YYNGEE. The CDR3 covers 14 residues. The CDR3, as DNA: TGTGCCAGCAGTCGTGACTCTGGGGCCAACGTCCTGACTTTC. It codes for CASSRDSGANVLTF.

This clone was seen a handful of times. The chain joins TRBV6-8 to TRBJ2-1; D remains ambiguous. The germline gives CDR1 MNHGY, CDR2 SAAAGT. The CDR3 has 14 amino acids. V lost 7 bases and J lost 7, with 17 bases in between. The CDR3 bases are TGTGCCAGCAACGGTTGGATGGTCGGGAATGAGCAGTTCTTC. This encodes CASNGWMVGNEQFF.

This clone was found a few times. V gene TRBV29-1 combines with J gene TRBJ1-1, with a weak D call TRBD1 (5 bases). The CDR3 runs to 15 residues. CDR1 and CDR2 from the germline V gene are SQVTM and ANQGSEA. The ends were cut back, 0 bases at V and 3 bases at J, with 14 bases in the middle. In nucleotides, the CDR3 is TGCAGCGTTGAAGATCAAGCAGGGAGAGACACTGAAGCTTTCTTT. Its protein is CSVEDQAGRDTEAFF.

There are a few counts of this clone. The chain's CDR3 is CASSPWDREGYGYTF. CDR3 bases: TGTGCCAGCAGTCCCTGGGACAGGGAAGGCTATGGCTACACCTTC. The rearrangement links TRBV28 to TRBJ1-2; 9 bases line up with TRBD1. Trimming removed 5 bases from V and 4 bases from J; junction bases left unmatched: 8. Germline CDR1 MDHEN, CDR2 SYDVKM. CDR3 length: 15 residues.

This clone was seen a handful of times. As DNA, the CDR3 is TGTGCCACCAGCAGAGAACGGCAGGGGAGGGTGCTGGCTTTCTTT. Translating gives CATSRERQGRVLAFF. This sequence joins TRBV15 and TRBJ1-1, with D maybe TRBD1 (6 bases). The CDR3 is 15 amino acids. The germline V and J ends were trimmed by 0 bases and 11 bases, with 19 bases remaining between them. Germline CDR1 LNHNV, CDR2 YYDKDF (reference sequence). Based on the CDR3 plus reference TRBV15 and TRBJ1-1, the full variable domain is DAMVIQNPRYQVTQFGKPVTLSCSQTLNHNVMYWYQQKSSQAPKLLFHYYDKDFNNEADTPDNFQSRRPNTSFCFLDIRSPGLGDTAMYLCATSRERQGRVLAFFGQGTRLTVV.

Only a few counts were recorded for this clone. This chain connects TRBV11-3 to TRBJ2-2; D may correspond to TRBD1 or TRBD2 (7 bases each). Trimming left V 5 bases short and J 1 base short, with 20 bases between. Looked up from germline, CDR1 is SGHNT and CDR2 is YENEEA. This CDR3 spans 18 amino acids. CDR3 sequence reads: CASSTHRGGSGNTGELFF. For the CDR3, the DNA is TGTGCCAGCAGCACACACAGGGGAGGGTCCGGGAACACCGGGGAGCTGTTTTTT.

This clone was observed a handful of times. The chain recombines TRBV9 with TRBJ2-2; D gene ambiguous. CDR1 and CDR2 from the germline V gene are SGDLS and YYNGEE. The CDR3 runs 13 residues. With 4 bases removed from V and 7 bases from J, the gap between germline ends came to 11 bases. The CDR3 region is CASSPVWDGELFF. The CDR3 region has the DNA TGTGCCAGCAGCCCTGTCTGGGACGGGGAGCTGTTTTTT.

In its sample, this clone was seen a few times. The chain has TRBV7-1 and TRBJ1-3; unclear D gene. TRBV7-1 is sorted into the ORF group, with uncertain function. CDR3 length equals 13 residues. Trimming removed 4 bases at V and 2 bases at J, with 6 bases between. The CDR3 DNA follows: TGTGCCAGCAGCTTAGGTCCTGGAAACACCATATATTTT. Amino acids: CASSLGPGNTIYF.

The chain employs TRBV19 and TRBJ1-2; D not resolved. Trimming stripped 0 bases from V and 8 bases from J, with 10 bases between. The CDR3 consists of 13 residues. Germline V CDR1 and CDR2: LNHDA, SQIVND (reference sequence). In DNA, the CDR3 is TGTGCCAGTAGTATAGATCCACAGTTCGGCTACACCTTC. Translating gives CASSIDPQFGYTF.

The chain recombines TRBV9 with TRBJ2-3, with D hard to call. The CDR3 runs to 14 residues. V dropped 0 bases and J dropped 0 bases, with 5 bases sitting between them. Looked up from germline, CDR1 is SGDLS and CDR2 is YYNGEE. In DNA form, the CDR3 reads TGTGCCAGCAGCGTAGTCTCCAGCACAGATACGCAGTATTTT. As protein: CASSVVSSTDTQYF. Full variable domain (rest looked up from reference TRBV9 and TRBJ2-3): DSGVTQTPKHLITATGQRVTLRCSPRSGDLSVYWYQQSLDQGLQFLIQYYNGEERAKGNILERFSAQQFPDLHSELNLSSLELGDSALYFCASSVVSSTDTQYFGPGTRLTVL.

V usage is TRBV9 and J usage is TRBJ1-2, with D possibly being TRBD1 (6 bases). Trimming cost V 3 bases and J 5 bases, with 17 bases left between them. This CDR3 is 15 amino acids long. Per germline, CDR1 SGDLS and CDR2 YYNGEE. CDR3: CASSEGGGPGYGYTF. CDR3 coding DNA: TGTGCCAGCAGCGAGGGGGGCGGCCCTGGATATGGCTACACCTTC. Complete variable domain (other parts from reference TRBV9 and TRBJ1-2): DSGVTQTPKHLITATGQRVTLRCSPRSGDLSVYWYQQSLDQGLQFLIQYYNGEERAKGNILERFSAQQFPDLHSELNLSSLELGDSALYFCASSEGGGPGYGYTFGSGTRLTVV.

The chain has TRBV28 and TRBJ2-3, with a tentative D call TRBD1 (7 bases). CDR3 length equals 14 residues. The V gene's germline CDR1 is MDHEN and CDR2 SYDVKM. V lost 8 bases, J lost 4 bases, and 16 bases lay in between. This CDR3 reads CASGQGDSSDTQYF. The CDR3 nucleotides are TGTGCCAGCGGGCAGGGGGACTCTTCAGATACGCAGTATTTT.

The CDR3 coding sequence is TGTGCCAGCAGCTTAATAGGACAGGGGGCATCAGTGAAAAACACTGAAGCTTTCTTT. This gives the protein CASSLIGQGASVKNTEAFF. V and J are TRBV11-3 and TRBJ1-1; the match to TRBD1 covers 11 bases. The germline V gene encodes CDR1 SGHNT and CDR2 YENEEA. CDR3 size: 19 residues. The V and J ends lost 2 bases and 2 bases, in that order; junction bases with no gene match: 13.

The chain links TRBV19 to TRBJ2-3; TRBD1 matches at 9 bases. Germline CDR1 reads LNHDA; CDR2 reads SQIVND (reference sequence). The V and J ends lost 5 bases and 4 bases, in that order; junction bases with no gene match: 7. This CDR3 comprises 15 residues. In nucleotides, the CDR3 is TGTGCCAGTAGTCCTCTGACAGGGGGGGCAGATACGCAGTATTTT. It translates to CASSPLTGGADTQYF.